This T cell receptor (beta chain) is from a study of PD-1 blockade in classical Hodgkin lymphoma. Study overall: Patients were treated with nivolumab at 3 mg/kg, and this was given intravenously every 2 weeks. Overall study findings and caveats: Exclusion removed patients who began nivolumab under 1 year after ASCT. Repertoires differed for reasons still undefined, possibly disease activity or prior therapy.

On this clone: What it binds is not known.

Trimming cost V 2 bases and J 2 bases, with 8 bases left between them. This CDR3 comprises 13 residues. Germline CDR1 reads GTSNPN; CDR2 reads SVGIG (reference sequence). The assay was immunoSEQ multiplex PCR, and TCRdb's table has in-frame clones only and misses some. The data show some 100,000 clones, around 88% seen once. Every one of the patients relapsed after autologous stem cell transplantation (brentuximab vedotin exposure was variable). This chain joins TRBV30 and TRBJ2-3, with D unclear. This receptor was identified in a human donor with classical Hodgkin lymphoma. The sequencing used peripheral blood mononuclear cells (PBMCs), collected before the second cycle of nivolumab. The CDR3 DNA reads as TGTGCCTGGAGTCTGACATACACAGATACGCAGTATTTT. Its translation is CAWSLTYTDTQYF.